This T cell receptor beta chain is drawn from a study of T cell changes during pregnancy in multiple sclerosis. The data were produced by immunoSEQ multiplex PCR, yet TCRdb's version contains in-frame clones alone and is incomplete. The sample consists of tens of thousands of clones, about 91% of them appearing once. Sequences were derived from peripheral blood, sampled after pregnancy. The receptor was isolated from a female donor with multiple sclerosis, enrolled in a pregnancy study.

CDR3 bases: TGTGCCAGCAGCTTTACCCCCTCAGGAAACACTGAAGCTTTCTTT. Encoded protein: CASSFTPSGNTEAFF. V is TRBV5-5 and J is TRBJ1-1, with D uncertain. Per germline, CDR1 SGHKS and CDR2 YYEKEE (reference sequence). The CDR3 spans 15 residues. The V end was cut by 2 bases, the J end by 2 bases, with 13 bases between.